This TCR beta chain was obtained from a study of blood T cell repertoires in COVID-19. Study overall: Samples of COVID-19 (acute and convalescent) were obtained from the United States, Italy and Spain. The analysed material was cDNA or gDNA that came from T cells, B-cell-depleted T cells, or PBMCs.

Clinical histories supplied by participants themselves formed the basis of cohort assignment. The protocol was immunoSEQ multiplex PCR, while the TCRdb copy is restricted to in-frame clones and leaves out a portion. In the table there are about 300,000 clones, about nine tenths of which are singletons. The germline gives CDR1 KGHSH, CDR2 LQKENI. The V end lost 5 bases, the J end lost 7 bases, and 11 bases lay between the germline ends. This CDR3 region has 13 residues. Sequences were obtained from PBMCs or T cells enriched from blood (not recorded which). The gene calls are TRBV18 and TRBJ1-4, with a weak D call TRBD1 (6 bases). The clonotype comes from a man younger than 40 who had recovered from COVID-19. CDR3 in amino acids: CASSTGSVEKLFF. The CDR3 DNA is TGTGCCAGCTCAACAGGGTCGGTTGAAAAACTGTTTTTT.